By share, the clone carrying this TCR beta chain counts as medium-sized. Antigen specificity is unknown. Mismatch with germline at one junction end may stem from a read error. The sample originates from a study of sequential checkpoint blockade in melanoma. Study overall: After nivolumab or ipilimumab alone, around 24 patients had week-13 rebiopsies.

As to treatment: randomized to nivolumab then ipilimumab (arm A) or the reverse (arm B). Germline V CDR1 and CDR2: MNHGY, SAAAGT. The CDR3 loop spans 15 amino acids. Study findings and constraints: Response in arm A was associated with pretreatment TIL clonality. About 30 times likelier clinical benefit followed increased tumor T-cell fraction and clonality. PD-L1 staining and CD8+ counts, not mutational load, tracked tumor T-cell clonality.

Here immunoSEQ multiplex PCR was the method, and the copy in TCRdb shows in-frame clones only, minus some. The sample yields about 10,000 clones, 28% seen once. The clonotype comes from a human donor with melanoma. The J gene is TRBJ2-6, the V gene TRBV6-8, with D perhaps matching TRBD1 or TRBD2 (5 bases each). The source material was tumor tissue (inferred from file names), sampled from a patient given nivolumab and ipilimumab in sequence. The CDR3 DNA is TGTGCCAGCAGTTTCGGGAACTCTGGGGGCAACGTCCTGACTTTC. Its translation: CASSFGNSGGNVLTF.